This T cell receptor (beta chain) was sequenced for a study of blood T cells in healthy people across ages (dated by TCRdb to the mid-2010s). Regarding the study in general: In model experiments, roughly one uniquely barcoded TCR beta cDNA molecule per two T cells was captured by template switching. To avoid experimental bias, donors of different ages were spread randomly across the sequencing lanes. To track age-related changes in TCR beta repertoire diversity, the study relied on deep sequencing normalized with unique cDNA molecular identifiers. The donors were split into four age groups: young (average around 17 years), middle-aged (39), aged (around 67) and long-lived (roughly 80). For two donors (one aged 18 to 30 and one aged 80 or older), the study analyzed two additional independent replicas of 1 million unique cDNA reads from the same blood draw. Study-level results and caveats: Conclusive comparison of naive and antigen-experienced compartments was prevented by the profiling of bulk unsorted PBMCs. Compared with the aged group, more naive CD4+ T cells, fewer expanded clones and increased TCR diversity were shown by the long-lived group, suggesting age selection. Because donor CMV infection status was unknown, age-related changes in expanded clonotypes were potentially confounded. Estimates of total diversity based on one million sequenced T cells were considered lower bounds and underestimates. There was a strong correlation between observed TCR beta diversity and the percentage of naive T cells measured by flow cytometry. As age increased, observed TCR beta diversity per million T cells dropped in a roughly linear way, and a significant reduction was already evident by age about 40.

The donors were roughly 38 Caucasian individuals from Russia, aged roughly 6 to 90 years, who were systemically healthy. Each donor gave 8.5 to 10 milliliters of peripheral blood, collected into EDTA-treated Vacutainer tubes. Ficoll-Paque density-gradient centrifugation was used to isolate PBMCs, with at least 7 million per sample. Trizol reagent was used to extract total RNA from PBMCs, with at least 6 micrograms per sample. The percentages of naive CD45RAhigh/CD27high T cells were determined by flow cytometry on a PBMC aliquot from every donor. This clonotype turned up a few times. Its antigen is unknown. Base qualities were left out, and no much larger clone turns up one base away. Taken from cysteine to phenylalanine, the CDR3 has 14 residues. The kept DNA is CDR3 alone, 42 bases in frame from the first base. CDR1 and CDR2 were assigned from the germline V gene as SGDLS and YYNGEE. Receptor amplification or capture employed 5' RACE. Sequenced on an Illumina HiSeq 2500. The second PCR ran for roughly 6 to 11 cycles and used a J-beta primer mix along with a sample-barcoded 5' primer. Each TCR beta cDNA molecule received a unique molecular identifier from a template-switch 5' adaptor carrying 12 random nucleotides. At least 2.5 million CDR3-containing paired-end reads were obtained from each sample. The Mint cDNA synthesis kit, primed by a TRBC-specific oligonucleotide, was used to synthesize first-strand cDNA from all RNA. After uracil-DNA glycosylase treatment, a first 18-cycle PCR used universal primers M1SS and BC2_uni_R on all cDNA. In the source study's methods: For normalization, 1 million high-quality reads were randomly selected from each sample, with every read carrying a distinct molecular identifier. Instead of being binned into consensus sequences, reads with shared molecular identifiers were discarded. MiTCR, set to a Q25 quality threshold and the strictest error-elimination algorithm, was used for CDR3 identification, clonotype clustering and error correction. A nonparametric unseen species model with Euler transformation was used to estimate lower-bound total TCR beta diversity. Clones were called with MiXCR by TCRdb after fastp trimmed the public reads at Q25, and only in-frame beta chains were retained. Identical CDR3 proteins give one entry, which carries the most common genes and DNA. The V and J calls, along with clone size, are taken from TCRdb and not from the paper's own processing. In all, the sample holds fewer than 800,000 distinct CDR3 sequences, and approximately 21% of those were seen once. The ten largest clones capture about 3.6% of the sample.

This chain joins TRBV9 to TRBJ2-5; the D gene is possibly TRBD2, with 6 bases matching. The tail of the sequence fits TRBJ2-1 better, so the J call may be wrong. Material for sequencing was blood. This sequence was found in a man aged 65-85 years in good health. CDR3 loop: CASSLGLPYNEQFF. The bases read TGTGCCAGCAGCCTGGGACTCCCCTACAATGAGCAGTTCTTC.